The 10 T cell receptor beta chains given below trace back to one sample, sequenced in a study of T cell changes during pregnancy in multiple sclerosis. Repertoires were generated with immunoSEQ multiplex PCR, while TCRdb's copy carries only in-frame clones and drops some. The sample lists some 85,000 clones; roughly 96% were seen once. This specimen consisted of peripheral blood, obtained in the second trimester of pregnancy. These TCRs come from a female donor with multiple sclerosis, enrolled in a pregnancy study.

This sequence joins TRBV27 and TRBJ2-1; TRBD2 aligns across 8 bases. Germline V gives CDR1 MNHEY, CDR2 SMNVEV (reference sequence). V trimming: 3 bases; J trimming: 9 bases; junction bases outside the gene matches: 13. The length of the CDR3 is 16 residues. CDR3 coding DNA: TGTGCCAGCAGTTTCTTCGGGGGGGGGAGGCTAGGTGAGCAGTTCTTC. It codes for CASSFFGGGRLGEQFF.

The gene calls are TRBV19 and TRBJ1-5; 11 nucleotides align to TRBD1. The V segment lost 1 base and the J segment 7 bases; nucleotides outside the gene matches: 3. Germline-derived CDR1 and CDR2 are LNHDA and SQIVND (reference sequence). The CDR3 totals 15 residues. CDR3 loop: CASSIGTGGGQPQHF. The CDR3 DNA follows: TGTGCCAGTAGTATAGGGACAGGGGGCGGGCAGCCCCAGCATTTT. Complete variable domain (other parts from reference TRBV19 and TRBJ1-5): DGGITQSPKYLFRKEGQNVTLSCEQNLNHDAMYWYRQDPGQGLRLIYYSQIVNDFQKGDIAEGYSVSREKKESFPLTVTSAQKNPTAFYLCASSIGTGGGQPQHFGDGTRLSIL.

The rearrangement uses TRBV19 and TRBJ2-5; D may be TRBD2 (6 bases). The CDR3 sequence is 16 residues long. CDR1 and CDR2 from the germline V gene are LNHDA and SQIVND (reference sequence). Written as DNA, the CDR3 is TGTGCTAGTGGGCCAACTAGCTTGTGGGGGGAAGAGACCCAGTACTTC. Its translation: CASGPTSLWGEETQYF.

This chain's CDR3 is CASSFPGEREQYF. Written as DNA, the CDR3 is TGTGCCAGCAGCTTCCCAGGCGAACGCGAGCAGTACTTC. This rearrangement joins TRBV7-9 to TRBJ2-7; no definite D call. This CDR3 comprises 13 residues. In germline, CDR1 is SEHNR, CDR2 FQNEAQ (reference sequence). Trimming removed 3 bases from V and 6 bases from J, with 12 bases in between.

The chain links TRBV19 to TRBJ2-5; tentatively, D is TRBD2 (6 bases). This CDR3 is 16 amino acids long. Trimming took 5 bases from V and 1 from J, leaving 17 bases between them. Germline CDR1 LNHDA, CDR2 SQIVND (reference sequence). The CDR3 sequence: CASSPSGWGVQETQYF. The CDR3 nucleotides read TGTGCCAGTAGTCCCTCCGGTTGGGGGGTCCAAGAGACCCAGTACTTC.

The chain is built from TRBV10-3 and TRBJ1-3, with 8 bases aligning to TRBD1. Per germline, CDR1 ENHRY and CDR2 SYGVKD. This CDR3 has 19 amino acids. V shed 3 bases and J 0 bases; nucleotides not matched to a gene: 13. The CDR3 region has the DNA TGTGCCATCAGTGAAATAGGGGCAGGGGGCCTTTCCTCTGGAAACACCATATATTTT. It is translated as CAISEIGAGGLSSGNTIYF.

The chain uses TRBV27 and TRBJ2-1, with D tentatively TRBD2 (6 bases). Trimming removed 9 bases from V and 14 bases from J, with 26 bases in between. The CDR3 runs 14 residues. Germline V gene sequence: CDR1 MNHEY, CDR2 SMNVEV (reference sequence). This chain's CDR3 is CASARMGGLDWKFF. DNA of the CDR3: TGTGCCAGTGCGAGGATGGGGGGATTGGATTGGAAGTTCTTC.

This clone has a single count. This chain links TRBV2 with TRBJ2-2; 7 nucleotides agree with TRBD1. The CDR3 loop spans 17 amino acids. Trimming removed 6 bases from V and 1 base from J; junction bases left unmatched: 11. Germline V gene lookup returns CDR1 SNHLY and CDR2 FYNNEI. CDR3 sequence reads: CASRELGQTLNTGELFF. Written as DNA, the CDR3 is TGTGCCAGCAGAGAGCTGGGACAGACCTTGAACACCGGGGAGCTGTTTTTT.

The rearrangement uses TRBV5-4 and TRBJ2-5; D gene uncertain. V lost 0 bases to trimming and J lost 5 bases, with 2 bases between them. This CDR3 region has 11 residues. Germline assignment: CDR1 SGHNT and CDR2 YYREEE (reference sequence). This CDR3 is CASSLAETQYF. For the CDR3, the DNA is TGTGCCAGCAGCTTGGCTGAGACCCAGTACTTC.

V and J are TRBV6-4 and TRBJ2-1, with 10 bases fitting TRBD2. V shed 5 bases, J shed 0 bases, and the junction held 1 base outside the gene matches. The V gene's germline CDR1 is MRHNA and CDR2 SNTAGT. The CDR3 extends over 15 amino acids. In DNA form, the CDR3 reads TGTGCCAGCAGTCCTAGCGGGAGCTCCTACAATGAGCAGTTCTTC. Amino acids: CASSPSGSSYNEQFF.